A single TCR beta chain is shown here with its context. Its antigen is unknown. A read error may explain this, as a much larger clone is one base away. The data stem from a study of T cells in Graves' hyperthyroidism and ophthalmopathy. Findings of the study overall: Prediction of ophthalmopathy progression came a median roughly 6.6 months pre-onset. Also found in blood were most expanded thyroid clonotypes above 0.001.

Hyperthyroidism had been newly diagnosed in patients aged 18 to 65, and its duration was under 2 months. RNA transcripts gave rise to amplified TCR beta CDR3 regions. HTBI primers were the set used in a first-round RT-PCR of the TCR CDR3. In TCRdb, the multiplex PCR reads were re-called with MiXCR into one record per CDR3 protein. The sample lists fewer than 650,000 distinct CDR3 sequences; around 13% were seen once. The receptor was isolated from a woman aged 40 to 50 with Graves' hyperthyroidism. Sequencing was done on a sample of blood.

CDR3 sequence reads: CSSSSKAGTGGTYEQYF. DNA for the CDR3: TGCTCCAGCAGCTCGAAAGCCGGGACAGGTGGGACCTACGAGCAGTACTTC. This sequence joins TRBV5-1 and TRBJ2-7, with TRBD1 identical over 8 bases. The CDR3 spans 17 residues. Germline V gives CDR1 SGHRS, CDR2 YFSETQ.